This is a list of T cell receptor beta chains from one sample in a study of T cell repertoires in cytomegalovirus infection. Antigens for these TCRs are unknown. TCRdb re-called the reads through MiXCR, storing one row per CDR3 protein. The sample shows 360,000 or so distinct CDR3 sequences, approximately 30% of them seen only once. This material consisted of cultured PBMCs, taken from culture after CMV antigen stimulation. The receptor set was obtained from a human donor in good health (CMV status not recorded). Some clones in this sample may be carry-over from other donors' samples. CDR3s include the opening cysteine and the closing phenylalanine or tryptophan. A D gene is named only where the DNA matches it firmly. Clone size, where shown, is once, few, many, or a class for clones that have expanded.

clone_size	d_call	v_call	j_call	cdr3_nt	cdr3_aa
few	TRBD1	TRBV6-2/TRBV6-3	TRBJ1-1	TGTGCCAGCAGTTTCACAGGGGTCACTGAAGCTTTCTTT	CASSFTGVTEAFF
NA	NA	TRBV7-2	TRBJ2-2	TGTGCCAGCAGCCCCGGTGGGTCATCTCTAGGCGGGGAGCTGTTTTTT	CASSPGGSSLGGELFF
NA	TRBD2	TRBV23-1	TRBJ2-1	TGCGCCAGCAGTCGCCCCTCCCGGGGAGGGCTTGAGCAGTTCTTC	CASSRPSRGGLEQFF
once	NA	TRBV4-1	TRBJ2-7	TGCGCCAGCAGCCAATCCCCCGGACACACCTACGAGCAGTACTTC	CASSQSPGHTYEQYF
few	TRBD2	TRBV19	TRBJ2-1	TGTGCCAGTAGTATCGTAGCTAGCGGCTACAATGAGCAGTTCTTC	CASSIVASGYNEQFF
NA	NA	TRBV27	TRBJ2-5	TGTGCCAGCAGCCTATCCCCACCCCCAGGGACGGATCAAGAGACCCAGTACTTC	CASSLSPPPGTDQETQYF
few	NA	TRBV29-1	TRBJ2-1	TGCAGCGTTGAACAGGACAGCCCCAATGAGCAGTTCTTC	CSVEQDSPNEQFF
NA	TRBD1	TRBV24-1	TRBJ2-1	TGTGCCACCAGTGATCCCCCGGGACAGGGGAGTAATGAGCAGTTCTTC	CATSDPPGQGSNEQFF
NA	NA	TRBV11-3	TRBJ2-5	TGTGCCAGCAGCTTAGGACTAGTCGCAGAGACCCAGTACTTC	CASSLGLVAETQYF
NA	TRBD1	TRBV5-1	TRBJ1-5	TGCGCCAGCAGCCTGACAGGGGAAAATCAGCCCCAGCATTTT	CASSLTGENQPQHF